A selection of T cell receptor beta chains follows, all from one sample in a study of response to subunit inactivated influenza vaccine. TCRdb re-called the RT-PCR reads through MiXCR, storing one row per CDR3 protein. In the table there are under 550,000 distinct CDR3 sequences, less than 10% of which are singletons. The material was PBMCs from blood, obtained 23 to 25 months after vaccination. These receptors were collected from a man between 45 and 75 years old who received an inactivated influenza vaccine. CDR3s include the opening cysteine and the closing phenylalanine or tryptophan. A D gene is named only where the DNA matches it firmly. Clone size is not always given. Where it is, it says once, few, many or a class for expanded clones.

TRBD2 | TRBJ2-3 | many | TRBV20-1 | TGCAGTAAGCCGGGACTACTGTCAGATACGCAGTATTTT | CSKPGLLSDTQYF
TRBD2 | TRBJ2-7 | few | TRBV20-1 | TGCAGTACTGGGACTAGGGGTTACGAGCAGTACTTC | CSTGTRGYEQYF
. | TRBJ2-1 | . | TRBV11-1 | TGTGCCAGCAGCCCAAGCTTCCGGGACCCGAGCTCCTACAATGAGCAGTTCTTC | CASSPSFRDPSSYNEQFF
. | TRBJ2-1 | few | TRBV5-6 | TGTGCCAGCAGCTTCGCAGTAACCTACAATGAGCAGTTCTTC | CASSFAVTYNEQFF
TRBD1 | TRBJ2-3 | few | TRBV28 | TGTGCCAGCAGTACCCCCGCGACAGGGGAGACAGATACGCAGTATTTT | CASSTPATGETDTQYF
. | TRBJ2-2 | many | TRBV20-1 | TGCAGTGCCCCGGCCGAAACGGGAACCGGGGAGCTGTTTTTT | CSAPAETGTGELFF
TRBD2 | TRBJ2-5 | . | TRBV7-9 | TGTGCCAGCAGCCCCCTAGCGGGACCAGGAGTGACCCAGTACTTC | CASSPLAGPGVTQYF
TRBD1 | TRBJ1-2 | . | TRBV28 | TGTGCCAGCAGTTTGGGGACAGGGATTCATGGCTACACCTTC | CASSLGTGIHGYTF
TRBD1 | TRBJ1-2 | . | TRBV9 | TGTGCCAGCAGCCCCCTGGGACAGGGGAACTATGGCTACACCTTC | CASSPLGQGNYGYTF
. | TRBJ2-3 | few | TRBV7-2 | TGTGCCAGCAGCTTAGAGAGGAACACAGATACGCAGTATTTT | CASSLERNTDTQYF
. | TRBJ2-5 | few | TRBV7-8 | TGTGCCAGCAGCTCCGGGGGCCCAGGAGAGACCCAGTACTTC | CASSSGGPGETQYF
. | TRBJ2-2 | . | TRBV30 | TGTGCCTGCTGGGACAAGAACACCGGGGAGCTGTTTTTT | CACWDKNTGELFF
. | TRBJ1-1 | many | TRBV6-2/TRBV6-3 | TGTGCCAGCAACCAACAACCCCCGAAAGGGGACACTGAAGCTTTCTTT | CASNQQPPKGDTEAFF
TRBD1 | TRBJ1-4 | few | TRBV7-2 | TGTGCCAGCAGCCAACAACAGGGGACGAGGGAAAAACTGTTTTTT | CASSQQQGTREKLFF
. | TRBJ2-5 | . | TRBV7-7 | TGTGCTAGCAGCTCCCCAAGAAAGCGGTTTGGAGAGACCCAGTACTTC | CASSSPRKRFGETQYF
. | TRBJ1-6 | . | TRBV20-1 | TGCAGTGCTAGTTGGGAGGGCCGGGGCGATAATTCACCCCTCCACTTT | CSASWEGRGDNSPLHF